This entry lists 12 T cell receptor beta chains sequenced from one sample in a study of shared clonotypes between healthy human individuals. Repertoires were generated with immunoSEQ multiplex PCR, while TCRdb's copy carries only in-frame clones and drops some. The data hold approximately 1.5 million clones, with 98% to 99% observed a single time. The sequenced sample was naive CD4+ T cells sorted from blood. Documented subset: CD45RA+ positively selected. The receptors were gathered from a man younger than 40 in good health.

This sequence joins TRBV6-1 and TRBJ1-5, with a weak D call TRBD1 (6 bases). The CDR3 length is 14 residues. Trimming took 5 bases from V and 3 from J, leaving 11 bases between them. CDR1 MNHNS and CDR2 SASEGT come from the germline V gene. CDR3 loop: CASSNGQTNQPQHF. CDR3 DNA sequence: TGTGCCAGCAGTAACGGACAGACCAATCAGCCCCAGCATTTT.

The chain uses TRBV2 and TRBJ2-2; no reliable D call. Trimming removed 6 bases from V and 0 bases from J, with 11 bases in between. This CDR3 is built from 15 residues. Germline V gene data show CDR1 as SNHLY and CDR2 as FYNNEI. CDR3 sequence (DNA): TGTGCCAGCAGCAACCGTGGACCGAACACCGGGGAGCTGTTTTTT. Protein sequence: CASSNRGPNTGELFF.

The chain employs TRBV7-3 and TRBJ2-1; tentative D call: TRBD2 (6 bases). The CDR3 is made up of 17 amino acids. The V gene lost 5 bases and the J gene lost 9 bases, with 26 bases spanning the gap. Looked up from germline, CDR1 is SGHTA and CDR2 is FQGTGA. The CDR3 spells CASSVSAIGTSRSEQFF. The CDR3, as DNA: TGTGCCAGCAGCGTATCCGCCATCGGGACTTCGAGGAGTGAGCAGTTCTTC.

The chain employs TRBV7-2 and TRBJ1-1; 8 bases align to TRBD1. The length of the CDR3 is 14 residues. The ends lost 5 bases at V and 4 bases at J; junction bases unmatched: 6. Germline lookup yields CDR1 SGHTA and CDR2 FQGNSA. The CDR3 is CASSPRTGSTEAFF. The CDR3 coding sequence is TGTGCCAGCAGCCCGAGGACAGGGTCCACTGAAGCTTTCTTT.

This CDR3 reads CASKVGSGSTGELFF. DNA of the CDR3: TGTGCCAGTAAGGTCGGGAGCGGGAGCACCGGGGAGCTGTTTTTT. The rearrangement uses TRBV19 and TRBJ2-2; 8 bases are a match to TRBD2. The CDR3 consists of 15 residues. The ends lost 7 bases at V and 4 bases at J; junction bases unmatched: 8. The germline V gene has CDR1 LNHDA and CDR2 SQIVND (reference sequence). Looking up the rest from reference TRBV19 and TRBJ2-2 gives the full variable domain: DGGITQSPKYLFRKEGQNVTLSCEQNLNHDAMYWYRQDPGQGLRLIYYSQIVNDFQKGDIAEGYSVSREKKESFPLTVTSAQKNPTAFYLCASKVGSGSTGELFFGEGSRLTVL.

The chain links TRBV6-5 to TRBJ2-7; 7 bases line up with TRBD2. V was clipped by 6 bases and J by 4 bases; unmatched bases: 3. CDR3 length: 12 amino acids. Germline CDR1 is MNHEY and CDR2 is SVGAGI. The CDR3 protein is CASRGGPYEQYF. In DNA form, the CDR3 reads TGTGCCAGCAGGGGAGGGCCTTACGAGCAGTACTTC.

The chain links TRBV11-2 to TRBJ2-3, with unresolved D. The germline V gene has CDR1 SGHAT and CDR2 FQNNGV. Trimming took off 6 bases at V and 0 bases at J, with 7 bases between the two ends. The CDR3 runs to 13 residues. CDR3 amino acids: CASRSRSTDTQYF. The CDR3 DNA follows: TGTGCCAGCAGGTCCAGGAGCACAGATACGCAGTATTTT.

This clone was detected once. V and J are TRBV2 and TRBJ1-1, with D perhaps TRBD1 (5 bases). Germline loops: CDR1 SNHLY, CDR2 FYNNEI. The CDR3 contains 13 residues. The V and J ends lost 6 bases and 4 bases respectively, with 12 bases between them. The CDR3 loop is CASRTALFTEAFF. The CDR3 DNA reads TGTGCCAGCAGGACAGCACTGTTCACTGAAGCTTTCTTT.

The CDR3, as DNA: TGTGCCAGCAGCTTAGGAGCGGGACTAGACAATGAGCAGTTCTTC. It translates to CASSLGAGLDNEQFF. This chain connects TRBV7-9 to TRBJ2-1, with 8 bases aligning to TRBD2. Germline V lookup: CDR1 SEHNR, CDR2 FQNEAQ (reference sequence). V dropped 1 base and J dropped 5; count of bases not matched to a gene: 4. The CDR3 has 15 residues.

The rearrangement joins TRBV2 to TRBJ1-4; possible D gene TRBD1, 5 bases. Germline V CDR1 and CDR2: SNHLY, FYNNEI. This CDR3 contains 13 residues. Trimming cost V 7 bases and J 8 bases, with 14 bases left between them. CDR3 coding DNA: TGTGCCAGCATGCCCGGGACGGGAGAAAAACTGTTTTTT. Its protein product is CASMPGTGEKLFF.

The rearrangement links TRBV2 to TRBJ1-5; 7 nucleotides line up with TRBD1. CDR1 SNHLY and CDR2 FYNNEI come from the germline V gene. The length of the CDR3 is 17 residues. The junction had 10 bases not matched to a gene; V was cut back by 5 bases and J by 0 bases. CDR3 sequence reads: CASSSGQDPYSNQPQHF. The CDR3 nucleotides read TGTGCCAGCAGTAGCGGACAGGATCCATATAGCAATCAGCCCCAGCATTTT.

The rearrangement joins TRBV7-2 to TRBJ2-7; perhaps TRBD2 as D (5 bases). V lost 2 bases, J lost 3 bases, and 8 bases lay in between. CDR3 length: 13 amino acids. Germline V lookup: CDR1 SGHTA, CDR2 FQGNSA. The CDR3 loop reads CASSLNRGYEQYF. CDR3 nucleotides: TGTGCCAGCAGCTTAAATCGGGGCTACGAGCAGTACTTC.